These 11 T cell receptor beta chains were all obtained from the same sample, sequenced in a study of identical twins' blood T cells. TCRdb used MiXCR to reprocess the 5' RACE reads, holding one entry per CDR3 protein. The data show around 380,000 distinct CDR3 sequences, over 25% seen once. Sequenced input: PBMCs. All receptors come from a woman aged 18-49 years in good health.

This clonotype was found once. A single base separates this from a much larger clone, so it may be a read error. This chain joins TRBV29-1 and TRBJ1-1, with D perhaps matching TRBD1 (5 bases). Germline CDR1 SQVTM, CDR2 ANQGSEA. The CDR3 contains 10 residues. The CDR3 is CGGGNTEAFF. The CDR3 DNA is TGCGGCGGGGGAAACACTGAAGCTTTCTTT. The full variable domain, its missing parts supplied by reference TRBV29-1 and TRBJ1-1, is SAVISQKPSRDICQRGTSLTIQCQVDSQVTMMFWYRQQPGQSLTLIATANQGSEATYESGFVIDKFPISRPNLTFSTLTVSNMSPEDSSIYLCGGGNTEAFFGQGTRLTVV.

The rearrangement uses TRBV3-1 and TRBJ2-1; the match to TRBD2 covers 11 bases. CDR3 length equals 15 residues. Looked up from germline, CDR1 is LGHDT and CDR2 is YNNKEL (reference sequence). Germline trimming cut 5 bases from V and 6 bases from J; bases unmatched to any gene: 6. CDR3 nucleotide sequence: TGTGCCAGCAGCAACGGGACTAGCGGAATCAATGAGCAGTTCTTC. It is translated as CASSNGTSGINEQFF.

This clonotype was counted between two and nine times. The chain uses TRBV3-1 and TRBJ1-2, with a possible D match to TRBD1 (6 bases). Per germline, CDR1 LGHDT and CDR2 YNNKEL (reference sequence). The V and J ends lost 0 bases and 4 bases respectively, with 15 bases between them. The CDR3 spans 16 residues. CDR3 region: CASSQEPGGAPYGYTF. In nucleotides, the CDR3 is TGTGCCAGCAGCCAAGAGCCGGGGGGCGCTCCCTATGGCTACACCTTC.

This chain links TRBV15 with TRBJ1-4; D call uncertain. The CDR3 loop spans 13 amino acids. Trimming took off 4 bases at V and 3 bases at J, with 6 bases between the two ends. Per the germline V gene, CDR1 is LNHNV and CDR2 is YYDKDF (reference sequence). In DNA, the CDR3 is TGTGCCACCAGCAACGGGGCTAATGAAAAACTGTTTTTT. This codes for CATSNGANEKLFF.

The J gene is TRBJ2-3, the V gene TRBV7-9, with 11 nucleotides matching TRBD2. Germline CDR1 and CDR2: SEHNR and FQNEAQ (reference sequence). The CDR3 totals 16 residues. V shed 6 bases and J 2 bases; nucleotides not matched to a gene: 7. The CDR3 region is CASRSGTSGVTDTQYF. In nucleotides, the CDR3 is TGTGCCAGCAGATCCGGGACTAGCGGAGTCACAGATACGCAGTATTTT.

Concerning this clonotype itself: At one boundary the junction diverges from the germline segment, which might be a read error. The rearrangement uses TRBV27 and TRBJ2-7, with D unclear. Germline assignment: CDR1 MNHEY and CDR2 SMNVEV (reference sequence). CDR3 length equals 14 residues. CDR3 in DNA: TGTGCCAGCAGTTTATCGGGCAGATTCTACGATCAGTACTTC. This sequence encodes CASSLSGRFYDQYF.

At least ten counts were recorded for this clonotype. This chain uses TRBV6-2 or TRBV6-3 with TRBJ1-1; TRBD1 matches at 7 bases. This CDR3 has 13 amino acids. Germline-derived CDR1 and CDR2 are MNHEY and SVGEGT. Trimming removed 8 bases from V and 5 bases from J; junction bases left unmatched: 8. The CDR3 coding sequence is TGTGCCAGCGGGGACGAGACAGGGACTGAAGCTTTCTTT. Protein sequence: CASGDETGTEAFF.

This clonotype was seen only a few times. The chain links TRBV5-5 to TRBJ1-3; D ambiguous. Trimming left V 3 bases short and J 4 bases short, with 14 bases between. The V gene's germline CDR1 is SGHKS and CDR2 YYEKEE (reference sequence). CDR3 size: 15 residues. CDR3 bases: TGTGCCAGCAGCTCGGGAGATCCACCGGGAAACACCATATATTTT. As protein: CASSSGDPPGNTIYF.

This clonotype was seen repeatedly, ten times or more. The chain recombines TRBV6-2 or TRBV6-3 with TRBJ1-1; D is undetermined. The CDR3 extends over 11 amino acids. Germline CDR1 MNHEY, CDR2 SVGEGT. V lost 2 bases, J lost 4 bases, and 2 bases lay in between. In nucleotides, the CDR3 is TGTGCCAGCAGTTACCCCACTGAAGCTTTCTTT. Translating it yields CASSYPTEAFF.

The rearrangement links TRBV5-5 to TRBJ2-1; TRBD1 agrees at 7 bases. Losses at the gene ends were 2 bases for V and 6 bases for J; bases not matched to a gene: 8. CDR1 SGHKS and CDR2 YYEKEE come from the germline V gene (reference sequence). This CDR3 contains 15 residues. CDR3 region: CASSFGPTGANEQFF. CDR3 sequence (DNA): TGTGCCAGCAGCTTCGGTCCCACAGGGGCCAATGAGCAGTTCTTC.

This clonotype has a count of ten or more. This chain links TRBV2 with TRBJ1-4; 8 bases line up with TRBD1. The CDR3 runs to 13 residues. V was pared by 8 bases and J by 5 bases, with 4 bases of the junction left unmatched. CDR1 and CDR2 (germline): SNHLY, FYNNEI. The CDR3 DNA follows: TGTGCCAGCGGGGGACAGGAGAATGAAAAACTGTTTTTT. It translates to CASGGQENEKLFF.